A selection of T cell receptor beta chains follows, all from one sample in a study of early T cells in non-severe SARS-CoV-2 infection. MiXCR was run by TCRdb on the 5' RACE reads, yielding one entry per CDR3 protein. The top ten clones hold 12% to 15% of a sample with more than 25,000 distinct CDR3 sequences, roughly a tenth of them seen once. The sequencing input was whole blood. The source is an adult who was a healthcare worker with PCR-confirmed SARS-CoV-2 infection or an uninfected control (not recorded which). The CDR3 runs from the conserved cysteine through the conserved F or W. A D gene is named only where the DNA matches it firmly. Clone sizes are given selectively: once, few, many, or a class where the clone is expanded.

j_call	d_call	clone_size	v_call	cdr3_aa	cdr3_nt
TRBJ2-3	-	many	TRBV9	CASSPARTDTQYF	TGTGCCAGCAGCCCCGCTCGGACAGATACGCAGTATTTT
TRBJ2-5	TRBD1	medium-sized	TRBV2	CASVDSQGDQETQYF	TGTGCCAGCGTGGATAGTCAGGGGGACCAAGAGACCCAGTACTTC
TRBJ2-7	-	few	TRBV5-1	CASKWEGSLDEQYF	TGCGCCAGCAAGTGGGAAGGCAGTCTGGACGAGCAGTACTTC
TRBJ2-5	-	many	TRBV6-6	CASSYSLGDGETQYF	TGTGCCAGCAGTTACTCCCTAGGGGATGGAGAGACCCAGTACTTC
TRBJ2-2	-	many	TRBV6-2/TRBV6-3	CASSYSYSTGELFF	TGTGCCAGCAGTTACTCGTACAGCACCGGGGAGCTGTTTTTT
TRBJ1-3	-	-	TRBV7-9	CASSLRGGLTSGNTIYF	TGTGCCAGCAGCTTACGAGGGGGACTCACCTCTGGAAACACCATATATTTT
TRBJ2-3	TRBD1	many	TRBV29-1	CSVEGQGATDTQYF	TGCAGCGTTGAGGGACAGGGGGCCACAGATACGCAGTATTTT
TRBJ2-5	-	many	TRBV11-2	CASRGQETQYF	TGTGCCAGCAGGGGGCAAGAGACCCAGTACTTC
TRBJ1-5	-	few	TRBV10-3	CAISGRNQPQHF	TGTGCCATCAGTGGCAGGAATCAGCCCCAGCATTTT
TRBJ2-5	-	few	TRBV12-5	CASGREETQYF	TGTGCTAGTGGCCGAGAAGAGACCCAGTACTTC
TRBJ1-5	-	large	TRBV9	CASSGGASNQPQHF	TGTGCCAGTAGCGGGGGCGCGAGCAATCAGCCCCAGCATTTT
TRBJ1-1	TRBD1	-	TRBV27	CASRQTDRDEAFF	TGTGCCAGCAGGCAAACCGACAGGGACGAAGCTTTCTTT
TRBJ2-3	-	-	TRBV12-3/TRBV12-4	CASSFEAVDTQYF	TGTGCCAGCAGTTTCGAAGCAGTGGATACGCAGTATTTT
TRBJ2-4	-	-	TRBV18	CASSRPGGESTKNIQYF	TGTGCCAGCTCACGTCCGGGGGGCGAATCGACCAAAAACATTCAGTACTTC
TRBJ2-1	TRBD2	many	TRBV7-2	CASSLSSSGLAGEQFF	TGTGCCAGCAGCTTGTCTTCTTCCGGACTAGCGGGGGAGCAGTTCTTC
TRBJ1-5	TRBD1	-	TRBV5-5	CASSRDRDQPQHF	TGTGCCAGCAGCCGGGACAGGGATCAGCCCCAGCATTTT
TRBJ2-7	-	many	TRBV7-8	CASSYLGVVAATVSYEQYF	TGTGCCAGCAGCTATCTCGGTGTAGTGGCAGCGACCGTCTCCTACGAGCAGTACTTC
TRBJ1-5	-	many	TRBV24-1	CATSPSWGNQPQHF	TGTGCCACCAGCCCCTCTTGGGGCAATCAGCCCCAGCATTTT
TRBJ2-4	-	many	TRBV4-3	CASGSKRIQYF	TGCGCCAGCGGCTCCAAGAGGATTCAGTACTTC
TRBJ2-1	-	many	TRBV30	CASTRVEQFF	TGTGCCTCCACTAGAGTTGAGCAGTTCTTC
TRBJ2-4	-	many	TRBV21-1	CASSTRRLSKNIQYF	TGTGCCAGCAGCACTCGACGATTATCCAAAAACATTCAGTACTTC
TRBJ2-1	TRBD2	many	TRBV7-8	CASSLAPTAGGGYNEQFF	TGTGCCAGCAGCTTAGCGCCCACCGCGGGGGGCGGCTACAATGAGCAGTTCTTC
TRBJ2-7	-	-	TRBV10-3	CAITEGYEQYF	TGTGCCATCACCGAGGGGTACGAGCAGTACTTC
TRBJ2-3	TRBD1	-	TRBV24-1	CATSDWGQGAIDTQYF	TGTGCCACCAGTGATTGGGGACAGGGGGCGATAGATACGCAGTATTTT
TRBJ1-2	-	many	TRBV11-1	CASSSFNYGYTF	TGTGCCAGCAGCTCATTCAACTATGGCTACACCTTC
TRBJ2-5	-	few	TRBV30	CAWSVLAGSGTQYF	TGTGCCTGGAGTGTATTGGCAGGGTCGGGGACCCAGTACTTC
TRBJ2-1	TRBD2	few	TRBV5-1	CASSPPLAGNEQFF	TGCGCCAGCAGCCCTCCTCTAGCGGGGAATGAGCAGTTCTTC